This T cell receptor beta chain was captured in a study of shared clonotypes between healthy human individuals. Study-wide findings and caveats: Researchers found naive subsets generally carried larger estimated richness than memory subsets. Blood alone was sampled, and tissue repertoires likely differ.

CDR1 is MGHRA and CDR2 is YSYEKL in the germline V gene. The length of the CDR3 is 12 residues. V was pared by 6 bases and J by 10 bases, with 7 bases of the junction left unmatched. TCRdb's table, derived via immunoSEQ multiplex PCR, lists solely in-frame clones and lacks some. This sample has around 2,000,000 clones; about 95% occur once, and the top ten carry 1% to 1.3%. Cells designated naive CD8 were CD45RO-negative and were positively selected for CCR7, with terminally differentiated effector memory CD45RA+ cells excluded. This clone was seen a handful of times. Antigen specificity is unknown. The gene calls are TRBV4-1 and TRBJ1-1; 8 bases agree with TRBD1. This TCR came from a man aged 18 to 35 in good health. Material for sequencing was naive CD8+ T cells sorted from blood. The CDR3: CASSQGAAGAFF. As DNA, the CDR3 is TGCGCCAGCAGTCAGGGGGCGGCTGGAGCTTTCTTT.